This TCR beta chain was retrieved from a study of T cell responses to AZD1222 COVID-19 vaccine (dated by TCRdb to 2020 to 2023). Turning to the overall study: TCR sequencing was performed for about 250 trial participants, of whom about 210 were given two doses of AZD1222 and 26 were given two doses of MenACWY control vaccine. Trial participants were enrolled into age subgroups of 18-55, 56-69 and 70-plus years, which contained approximately 150, 30 and 60 TCR-sequenced participants, respectively. The investigation overall reported the following: Spike-specific TCR breadth and depth rose significantly after two AZD1222 doses compared with day 0 and with MenACWY recipients. No day 14 peak-response samples were available, so repertoires were characterized only after the peak T cell response. Participants were mostly white British and included more females than males, and it was suggested by the authors that clonal diversity may have been underestimated. Reportedly, close to half of the unique spike-specific TCRs recognized epitopes lying outside the regions that are mutated in the B.1.351 and B.1.1.7 variants. The vaccine-associated CD4 TCRs covered the entire spike protein, and the dominant responses fell in regions 160-218 and 743-854. The 56-69-year group was small, and its depth increase did not reach significance, likely because of low power. Only 5 to 7 AZD1222 recipients were SARS-CoV-2 seropositive at baseline, limiting conclusions about previously exposed vaccinees.

The time point label on this specimen signifies: about 28 days (+/-7) after the second vaccine dose. AZD1222 recipients given second doses at about 4 weeks or at about 12 weeks were pooled, since spike-specific TCR depth and breadth were not found to differ between the two schedules. Vaccinee samples were obtained from the UK trials COV001 and COV002, which included a single-blind randomized controlled phase 2/3 trial of AZD1222 (ChAdOx1 nCoV-19) in healthy adults. Trial participant PBMC samples were collected at day 0 and day 28 after the second dose for TCRbeta chain sequencing. The CDR3 regions of human TCRbeta chains were analyzed by immunosequencing. Turning to the authors' computational methods: TCRs in the repertoires were compared against a reference library of SARS-CoV-2-specific TCRs that had been generated with the MIRA antigen-specificity platform. Breadth was defined as the fraction of unique TCRs that were SARS-CoV-2-associated, and depth was defined as the fraction of total T cells that were SARS-CoV-2-associated. Using the MIRA data, every spike-specific TCR was mapped to the spike region that the TCR reacted to and assigned to either a CD4 or a CD8 class. Log10-transformed breadth and depth values were compared by one-way ANOVA with Sidak's multiple comparisons tests. This is the immuneACCESS table as TCRdb keeps it, with only in-frame sequences that have V and J called. A part of the clones is gone; compared with another copy, unresolved V genes explain less than half, and the rest is unexplained. Clonal size and the V and J genes are those of that table, whereas D and trimming came from the DNA. Here the sample has 45,000 to 65,000 clones; about 80% occur a single time. Around 5% of the sample is held by the ten biggest clonotypes.

Worth noting for this clone: The antigen it recognizes is unknown. Qualities for individual bases were not recorded, and no much larger clone is one base off.

The sequence derives from an adult who received the AZD1222 COVID-19 vaccine. The specimen was peripheral blood, collected 28 days after the second AZD1222 dose.

The nucleotide sequence is given as TGTGCCAGCAGCCAGATCCAAGGGGCGTGGGGTGAGCAGTTCTTC. This codes for CASSQIQGAWGEQFF. The rearranged segments are TRBV7-2 and TRBJ2-1, with TRBD1 perhaps the D gene, on 5 matching bases. The V end loses 5 bases and the J end loses 9 bases, and a stretch of 20 bases separates them. From a lookup of the germline V gene, CDR1 and CDR2 are SGHTA and FQGNSA. The CDR3 measures 15 amino acids from cysteine to phenylalanine. CDR3 DNA is the only sequence kept; it has 45 bases, read in frame from the first base. Reference TRBV7-2 and TRBJ2-1 genes cover what lies past the CDR3, so the full variable domain is GAGVSQSPSNKVTEKGKDVELRCDPISGHTALYWYRQSLGQGLEFLIYFQGNSAPDKSGLPSDRFSAERTGGSVSTLTIQRTQQEDSAVYLCASSQIQGAWGEQFFGPGTRLTVL.